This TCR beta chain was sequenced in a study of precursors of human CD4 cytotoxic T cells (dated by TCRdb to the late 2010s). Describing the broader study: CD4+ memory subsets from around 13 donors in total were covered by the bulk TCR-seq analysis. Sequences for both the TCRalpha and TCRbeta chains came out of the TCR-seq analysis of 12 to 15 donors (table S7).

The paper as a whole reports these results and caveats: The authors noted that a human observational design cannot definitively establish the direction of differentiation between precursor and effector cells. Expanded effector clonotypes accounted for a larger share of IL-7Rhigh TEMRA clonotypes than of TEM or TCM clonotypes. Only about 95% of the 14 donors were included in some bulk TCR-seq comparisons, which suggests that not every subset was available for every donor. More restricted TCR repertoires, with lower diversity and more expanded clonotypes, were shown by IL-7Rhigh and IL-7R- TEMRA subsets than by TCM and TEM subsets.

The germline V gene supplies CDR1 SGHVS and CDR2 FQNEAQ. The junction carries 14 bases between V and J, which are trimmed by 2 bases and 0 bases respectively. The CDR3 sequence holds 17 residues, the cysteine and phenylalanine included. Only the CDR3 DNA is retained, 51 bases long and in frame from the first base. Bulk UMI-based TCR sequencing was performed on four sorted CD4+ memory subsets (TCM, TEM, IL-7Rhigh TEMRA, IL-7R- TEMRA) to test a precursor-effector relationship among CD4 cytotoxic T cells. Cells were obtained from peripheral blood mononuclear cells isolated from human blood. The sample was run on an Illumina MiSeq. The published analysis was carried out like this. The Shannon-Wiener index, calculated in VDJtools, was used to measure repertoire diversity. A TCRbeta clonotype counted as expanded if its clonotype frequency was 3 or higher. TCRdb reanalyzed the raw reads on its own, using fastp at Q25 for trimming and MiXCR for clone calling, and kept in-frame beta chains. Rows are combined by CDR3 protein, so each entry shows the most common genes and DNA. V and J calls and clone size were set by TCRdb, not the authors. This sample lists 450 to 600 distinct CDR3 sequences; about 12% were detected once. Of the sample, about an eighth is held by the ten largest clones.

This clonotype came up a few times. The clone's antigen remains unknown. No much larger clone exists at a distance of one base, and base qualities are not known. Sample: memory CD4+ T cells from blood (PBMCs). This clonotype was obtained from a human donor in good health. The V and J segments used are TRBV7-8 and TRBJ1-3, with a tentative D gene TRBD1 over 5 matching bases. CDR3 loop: CASSLSYQGSSGNTIYF. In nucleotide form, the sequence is TGTGCCAGCAGCTTATCCTATCAGGGAAGCTCTGGAAACACCATATATTTT.